Below are 15 T cell receptor beta chains sequenced from a single sample in a study of T cell repertoires in cytomegalovirus infection. Antigens of these TCRs are unknown. In TCRdb, the reads were re-called with MiXCR into one record per CDR3 protein. The sample has 550,000 to 700,000 distinct CDR3 sequences; roughly 43% are singletons. The material sequenced was cultured PBMCs, taken from culture after CMV antigen stimulation. The receptor source for this set is a human donor in good health (CMV status not recorded). Some clones in this sample may be carry-over from other donors' samples.

The genes are TRBV14 and TRBJ1-2, with TRBD1 matching over 8 bases. With 3 bases clipped from V and 4 bases from J, the junction kept 1 base outside the gene matches. CDR3 size: 13 residues. In germline, CDR1 is SGHDN, CDR2 FVKESK. CDR3 coding DNA: TGTGCCAGCAGCCAGACAGGGGCCTATGGCTACACCTTC. This translates into CASSQTGAYGYTF.

The rearrangement links TRBV30 to TRBJ1-1; the D is unclear. The CDR3 runs 11 residues. Germline-derived CDR1 and CDR2 are GTSNPN and SVGIG (reference sequence). Deletions cut 8 bases from V and 1 base from J, with 8 bases between. CDR3 amino acids: CAGRGNTEAFF. The DNA for the CDR3 is TGTGCCGGACGGGGGAACACTGAAGCTTTCTTT.

The V and J genes are TRBV10-3 and TRBJ2-7; D may match TRBD1 or TRBD2 (5 bases each). Germline loops: CDR1 ENHRY, CDR2 SYGVKD. The CDR3 has 13 residues. V shed 6 bases and J shed 8 bases, with 17 bases lying between them. The CDR3 loop is CAIRDISTGKQYF. DNA for the CDR3: TGTGCCATCAGGGACATTTCTACCGGGAAGCAGTACTTC.

This clonotype has only one observation. The chain employs TRBV7-6 and TRBJ2-7, with 7 nucleotides matching TRBD2. The CDR3 has 12 residues. CDR1 is SGHVS, CDR2 FNYEAQ, per germline. The J segment lost 5 bases and the V segment lost 8 bases, leaving 6 bases of the junction unmatched. The chain's CDR3 is CASARESHEQYF. The CDR3 region has the DNA TGTGCCAGCGCGCGGGAGTCCCACGAGCAGTACTTC.

Only one count was recorded for this clonotype. This chain connects TRBV18 to TRBJ1-5, with a tentative D call TRBD1 (5 bases). Germline-derived CDR1 and CDR2 are KGHSH and LQKENI. V was trimmed by 3 bases and J by 9 bases, leaving 15 bases between them. The CDR3 covers 14 residues. CDR3 loop: CASSPAGLSGPQHF. In DNA, the CDR3 is TGTGCCAGCTCACCGGCAGGGCTGTCGGGGCCCCAGCATTTT.

This clonotype has just a few counts. V and J are TRBV7-4 and TRBJ2-1; 8 nucleotides align to TRBD1. The V and J ends lost 5 bases and 8 bases, in that order; junction bases with no gene match: 8. The CDR3 covers 14 residues. Per the germline V gene, CDR1 is SGHVT and CDR2 is SQSDAQ. This CDR3 reads CASSAPTGDDEQFF. As DNA, the CDR3 is TGTGCCAGCAGCGCGCCGACAGGGGACGATGAGCAGTTCTTC.

Details on this clonotype: A junction end diverges from the germline sequence, so it may reflect a read error. The chain recombines TRBV5-3 with TRBJ1-6, with TRBD1 matching 7 bases. TRBV5-3 is sorted into the ORF group, with uncertain function. The length of the CDR3 is 14 residues. CDR3 amino acids: CASSSGQPNSPLHF. The CDR3 bases are TGTGCCAGCAGCTCGGGACAGCCGAATTCACCCCTCCACTTT.

This clonotype came up a few times. The chain combines TRBV7-8 with TRBJ1-6; D not resolved. Germline loops: CDR1 SGHVS, CDR2 FQNEAQ. With 1 base removed from V and 7 bases from J, the gap between germline ends came to 14 bases. The CDR3 consists of 16 residues. CDR3 bases: TGTGCCAGCAGCTTAGTCGGCACAGTGAAGAATTCACCCCTCCACTTT. This translates into CASSLVGTVKNSPLHF.

V is TRBV19 and J is TRBJ1-6; D perhaps matches TRBD1 (6 bases). This CDR3 region has 14 residues. Germline V gives CDR1 LNHDA, CDR2 SQIVND (reference sequence). The V end lost 6 bases, the J end lost 8 bases, and 14 bases lay between the germline ends. The CDR3 region has the DNA TGTGCCAGTAGAAGTGGACAGTCCGATTCACCCCTCCACTTT. Translated: CASRSGQSDSPLHF.

This clonotype was counted only a few times. The chain carries TRBV7-2 and TRBJ2-7; 7 bases map to TRBD2. J gave up 4 bases and V 2 bases, and 5 bases lay outside the gene matches. The length of the CDR3 is 14 residues. Germline CDR1 reads SGHTA; CDR2 reads FQGNSA. This CDR3 reads CASSLSGGQYEQYF. The CDR3 DNA sequence: TGTGCCAGCAGCTTATCGGGAGGCCAATACGAGCAGTACTTC.

This clonotype has a handful of counts. The chain couples TRBV27 to TRBJ2-3; D assignment may be TRBD1 or TRBD2 (5 bases each). The ends were cut back, 5 bases at V and 0 bases at J, with 18 bases in the middle. This CDR3 is built from 17 residues. From germline, CDR1 is MNHEY and CDR2 SMNVEV (reference sequence). The DNA for the CDR3 is TGTGCCAGCAGTCCCCTCCCCCCAGGGACCAGCACAGATACGCAGTATTTT. Residues: CASSPLPPGTSTDTQYF.

This chain connects TRBV7-2 to TRBJ1-5, with D possibly matching TRBD1 (6 bases). From germline, CDR1 is SGHTA and CDR2 FQGNSA. Trimming cost V 1 base and J 6 bases, with 16 bases left between them. This CDR3 is 16 amino acids long. The CDR3 loop is CASSLEGNTGIQPQHF. The CDR3 nucleotides read TGTGCCAGCAGCTTAGAGGGTAATACAGGGATTCAGCCCCAGCATTTT.

This clonotype was detected only a few times. V usage is TRBV11-2 and J usage is TRBJ1-6; 7 nucleotides align to TRBD1. CDR1 SGHAT and CDR2 FQNNGV come from the germline V gene. Germline trimming cut 3 bases from V and 6 bases from J; bases unmatched to any gene: 5. There are 15 residues in the CDR3. This chain's CDR3 is CASSFGGTVNSPLHF. The CDR3 nucleotides read TGTGCCAGCAGCTTCGGAGGGACAGTTAATTCACCCCTCCACTTT.

DNA of the CDR3: TGTGCCAGCAGCTCCGGGATTAACGGGGAGCTGTTTTTT. It encodes CASSSGINGELFF. The chain has TRBV7-6 and TRBJ2-2; weak D call: TRBD2 (5 bases). Germline values: CDR1 SGHVS, CDR2 FNYEAQ. This CDR3 region has 13 residues. V dropped 4 bases and J dropped 7 bases, with 10 bases sitting between them.

The chain has TRBV12-3 or TRBV12-4 and TRBJ1-2; 7 bases agree with TRBD1. The CDR3 has 14 amino acids. V was pared by 6 bases and J by 3 bases, with 7 bases of the junction left unmatched. The CDR3 loop is CASSRTGEYYGYTF. In nucleotides, the CDR3 is TGTGCCAGCAGCCGGACAGGAGAATACTATGGCTACACCTTC.